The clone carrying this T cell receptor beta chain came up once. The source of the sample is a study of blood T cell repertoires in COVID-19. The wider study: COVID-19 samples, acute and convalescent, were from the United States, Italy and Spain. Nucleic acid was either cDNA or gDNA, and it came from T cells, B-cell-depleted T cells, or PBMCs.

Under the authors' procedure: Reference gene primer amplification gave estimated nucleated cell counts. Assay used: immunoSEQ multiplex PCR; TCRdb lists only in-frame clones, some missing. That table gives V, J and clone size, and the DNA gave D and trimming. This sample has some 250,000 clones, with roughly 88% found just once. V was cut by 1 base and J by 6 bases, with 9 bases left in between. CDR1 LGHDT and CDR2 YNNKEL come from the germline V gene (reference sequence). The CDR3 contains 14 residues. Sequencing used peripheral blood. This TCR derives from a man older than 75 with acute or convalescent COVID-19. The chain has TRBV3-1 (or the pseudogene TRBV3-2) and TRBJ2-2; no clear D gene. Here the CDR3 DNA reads TGTGCCAGCAGCCAAGGGCAAGTTGCCGGGGAGCTGTTTTTT. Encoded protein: CASSQGQVAGELFF.